The rows below give T cell receptor beta chains drawn from one sample of a study of regulatory T cells in long-lasting Graves disease. MiXCR, run by TCRdb on the multiplex PCR reads, gives a single entry per CDR3 protein. Among some 490,000 distinct CDR3 sequences listed, approximately 12% were seen once. This sample also belongs to another study, concerning T cells in Graves' hyperthyroidism and ophthalmopathy.

Specimen: peripheral blood mononuclear cells (PBMCs), collected at new diagnosis, from a patient treated with antithyroid drugs. The receptors were sampled from a woman in her 30s with Graves disease. The CDR3 runs from the conserved cysteine through the conserved F or W. D genes are given only for firm matches. Some rows mark clone size as missing; the rest say once, few, many or name a class of expanded clone.

TRBV15	-	TRBJ2-7	few	CATSRGNGRNEQYF	TGTGCCACCAGCAGAGGGAACGGAAGGAACGAGCAGTACTTC
TRBV18	TRBD1	TRBJ1-2	few	CASSPRTGGEYGYTF	TGTGCCAGCTCACCCCGGACAGGGGGCGAATATGGCTACACCTTC
TRBV12-3/TRBV12-4	TRBD2	TRBJ2-2	-	CASSLTAGAGELFF	TGTGCCAGCAGTTTAACGGCGGGAGCCGGGGAGCTGTTTTTT
TRBV6-9	TRBD2	TRBJ2-5	few	CASSWGGIQETQYF	TGTGCCAGCAGTTGGGGAGGGATCCAAGAGACCCAGTACTTC
TRBV7-9	-	TRBJ1-2	many	CASSLGDGANYGYTF	TGTGCCAGCAGCTTAGGGGACGGAGCTAACTATGGCTACACCTTC
TRBV6-2/TRBV6-3	-	TRBJ2-5	few	CASSFPGSTVSQYF	TGTGCCAGCAGTTTTCCGGGTTCAACCGTGTCCCAGTACTTC
TRBV30	-	TRBJ1-3	few	CAWSVSPYPSGNTIYF	TGTGCCTGGAGTGTTTCACCTTACCCCTCTGGAAACACCATATATTTT
TRBV20-1	-	TRBJ1-5	few	CSASPGSRQPQHF	TGCAGTGCCTCCCCAGGGAGCCGCCAGCCCCAGCATTTT
TRBV6-2/TRBV6-3	-	TRBJ2-4	many	CASSYSIGDVLTKNIQYF	TGTGCCAGCAGTTACTCGATTGGGGACGTCTTGACCAAAAACATTCAGTACTTC
TRBV18	TRBD2	TRBJ2-1	-	CASSPGASGRQYEQFF	TGTGCCAGCTCGCCGGGAGCGAGCGGGAGGCAGTATGAGCAGTTCTTC
TRBV19	-	TRBJ2-1	-	CDSSTYSSSYNEQFF	TGTGACAGTAGTACTTACAGTAGCTCCTACAATGAGCAGTTCTTC
TRBV28	-	TRBJ1-2	many	CASSSHVPYGYTF	TGTGCCAGCAGTTCGCACGTGCCCTATGGCTACACCTTC
TRBV6-2/TRBV6-3	-	TRBJ2-3	many	CASSERGDTQYF	TGTGCCAGCAGTGAAAGGGGAGATACGCAGTATTTT
TRBV6-5	-	TRBJ1-1	many	CASSYLGDALNTEAFF	TGTGCCAGCAGTTACCTCGGGGACGCCTTGAACACTGAAGCTTTCTTT
TRBV4-2	-	TRBJ1-2	few	CASSHRLGVNYGYTF	TGTGCCAGCAGCCACCGACTAGGGGTCAACTATGGCTACACCTTC
TRBV27	TRBD1	TRBJ2-7	-	CASSLGGQPSYEQYF	TGTGCCAGCAGTTTAGGGGGACAGCCCTCCTACGAGCAGTACTTC
TRBV20-1	TRBD2	TRBJ2-1	many	CSANLPGGGEQFF	TGCAGTGCTAATCTCCCGGGAGGGGGTGAGCAGTTCTTC
TRBV6-1	-	TRBJ1-2	-	CASSPRAGDYGYTF	TGTGCCAGCAGCCCACGGGCTGGGGACTATGGCTACACCTTC
TRBV14	-	TRBJ1-2	many	CASSPGGADYGYTF	TGCGCCAGCAGCCCGGGGGGGGCGGACTATGGCTACACCTTC
TRBV29-1	-	TRBJ1-2	-	CSVEEAGRYGYTF	TGCAGCGTTGAAGAGGCAGGGAGGTATGGCTACACCTTC
TRBV24-1	-	TRBJ2-2	many	CATSDFPESGWQSGELFF	TGTGCCACCAGTGATTTCCCTGAGTCGGGTTGGCAATCCGGGGAGCTGTTTTTT
TRBV5-6	TRBD2	TRBJ2-7	many	CASSSTSGLIYEQYF	TGTGCCAGCAGCTCGACTAGCGGATTAATCTACGAGCAGTACTTC
TRBV4-3	-	TRBJ2-1	-	CASSQDTGVGNEQFF	TGCGCCAGCAGCCAAGATACGGGAGTGGGCAATGAGCAGTTCTTC
TRBV30	-	TRBJ2-2	many	CAWSVQTGELFF	TGTGCCTGGAGTGTACAAACCGGGGAGCTGTTTTTT
TRBV3-1	TRBD2	TRBJ2-1	many	CASSQEGVAGSYNEQFF	TGTGCCAGCAGCCAAGAAGGGGTAGCGGGCTCCTACAATGAGCAGTTCTTC
TRBV9	-	TRBJ1-1	many	CASSVDGRGYTEAFF	TGTGCCAGCAGCGTAGACGGCAGGGGTTACACTGAAGCTTTCTTT
TRBV30	-	TRBJ1-1	many	CAWKWGTEAFF	TGTGCCTGGAAGTGGGGGACTGAAGCTTTCTTT
TRBV7-9	-	TRBJ1-4	few	CASSPKLAASGNEKLFF	TGTGCCAGCAGCCCCAAATTGGCGGCATCTGGTAATGAAAAACTGTTTTTT
TRBV5-6	TRBD1	TRBJ2-7	-	CASSLIPGGPYEQYF	TGTGCCAGCAGCTTGATACCAGGGGGCCCCTACGAGCAGTACTTC
TRBV5-4	-	TRBJ1-2	-	CASRSGFPQPERYTF	TGTGCCAGCAGATCGGGATTCCCCCAACCGGAGCGCTACACCTTC
TRBV30	-	TRBJ2-3	-	CGWTALDTQYF	TGTGGCTGGACCGCGTTGGATACGCAGTATTTT
TRBV12-3/TRBV12-4	TRBD2	TRBJ2-5	many	CASSTSGFQETQYF	TGTGCCAGCAGTACTAGCGGTTTTCAAGAGACCCAGTACTTC
TRBV20-1	-	TRBJ1-4	many	CSARVLRNYEKLFF	TGCAGTGCTAGAGTTTTACGGAATTATGAAAAACTGTTTTTT
TRBV4-3	TRBD1	TRBJ1-6	few	CASSPGGRGRNSPLHF	TGCGCCAGCAGCCCAGGGGGAAGGGGGCGGAATTCACCCCTCCACTTT
TRBV4-3	-	TRBJ2-2	many	CASSADSYTGELFF	TGCGCCAGCAGCGCGGACAGCTACACCGGGGAGCTGTTTTTT
TRBV27	-	TRBJ1-1	many	CASSSSRPGATNTEAFF	TGTGCCAGCAGTTCTTCTCGGCCAGGGGCTACGAACACTGAAGCTTTCTTT
TRBV3-1	TRBD2	TRBJ2-5	many	CASSHAGLGRETQYF	TGTGCCAGCAGCCATGCGGGACTAGGGCGAGAGACCCAGTACTTC
TRBV9	TRBD2	TRBJ2-1	-	CASSATSPGEQFF	TGTGCCAGCAGCGCGACTAGCCCCGGTGAGCAGTTCTTC
TRBV20-1	TRBD1	TRBJ2-3	few	CSAIWQGQGSDTQYF	TGCAGTGCTATATGGCAAGGACAGGGCTCAGATACGCAGTATTTT
TRBV30	-	TRBJ2-1	few	CAWRELSSYNEQFF	TGTGCCTGGAGGGAGCTGAGCTCCTACAATGAGCAGTTCTTC
TRBV7-2	-	TRBJ2-7	many	CASSFSPSPYEQYF	TGTGCCAGCAGCTTCTCCCCCAGCCCCTACGAGCAGTACTTC
TRBV6-2/TRBV6-3	-	TRBJ1-1	many	CASSYVRGRTEAFF	TGTGCCAGCAGTTACGTTAGGGGGAGGACTGAAGCTTTCTTT
TRBV10-2	-	TRBJ2-1	-	CASSEFRNEILFNEQFF	TGCGCCAGCAGTGAGTTCCGGAACGAGATACTATTCAATGAGCAGTTCTTC
TRBV3-1	TRBD1	TRBJ1-3	many	CASSRITTGDRNTIYF	TGTGCCAGCAGCCGCATAACAACAGGGGACAGAAACACCATATATTTT
TRBV20-1	TRBD2	TRBJ2-5	many	CSARETSGRSETQYF	TGCAGTGCTAGAGAAACTAGCGGGAGGAGTGAGACCCAGTACTTC
TRBV28	-	TRBJ1-5	many	CASISVGQPQHF	TGTGCCAGCATTTCCGTAGGTCAGCCCCAGCATTTT
TRBV9	TRBD2	TRBJ2-3	few	CASSAGLAGGSTDTQYF	TGTGCCAGCAGCGCAGGACTAGCGGGAGGAAGCACAGATACGCAGTATTTT
TRBV7-2	-	TRBJ2-5	many	CASSLQGEETQYF	TGTGCCAGCAGCTTACAGGGAGAAGAGACCCAGTACTTC
TRBV7-8	-	TRBJ2-4	few	CASSEGDIQYF	TGTGCCAGCAGCGAGGGGGACATTCAGTACTTC
TRBV5-1	-	TRBJ2-5	-	CASSPLRLTQETQYF	TGCGCCAGCAGCCCACTAAGGCTAACCCAAGAGACCCAGTACTTC
TRBV6-1	TRBD2	TRBJ2-6	-	CASRPGLANGANVLTF	TGTGCCAGCAGGCCCGGACTAGCGAACGGGGCCAACGTCCTGACTTTC
TRBV20-1	TRBD2	TRBJ2-1	-	CSALTSASYNEQFF	TGCAGTGCTCTAACTAGCGCCTCCTACAATGAGCAGTTCTTC
TRBV20-1	-	TRBJ1-2	many	CSADSTIGTPGDYGYTF	TGCAGTGCTGATTCGACAATTGGGACACCGGGTGACTATGGCTACACCTTC